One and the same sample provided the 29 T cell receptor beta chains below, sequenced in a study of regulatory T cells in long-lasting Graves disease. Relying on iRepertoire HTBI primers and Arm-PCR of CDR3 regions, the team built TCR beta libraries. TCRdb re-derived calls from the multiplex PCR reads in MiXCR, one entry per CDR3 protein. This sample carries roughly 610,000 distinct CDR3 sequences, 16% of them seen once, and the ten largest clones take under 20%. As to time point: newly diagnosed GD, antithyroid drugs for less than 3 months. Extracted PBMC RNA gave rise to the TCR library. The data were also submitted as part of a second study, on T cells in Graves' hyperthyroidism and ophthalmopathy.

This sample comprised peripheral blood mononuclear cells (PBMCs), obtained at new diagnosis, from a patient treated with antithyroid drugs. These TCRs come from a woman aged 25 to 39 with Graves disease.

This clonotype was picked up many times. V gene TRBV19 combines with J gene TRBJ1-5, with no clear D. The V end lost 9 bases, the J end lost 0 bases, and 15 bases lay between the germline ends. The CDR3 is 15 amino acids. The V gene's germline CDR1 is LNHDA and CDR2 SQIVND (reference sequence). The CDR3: CASSPRMYSNQPQHF. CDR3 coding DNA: TGTGCCAGCAGCCCCCGAATGTATAGCAATCAGCCCCAGCATTTT.

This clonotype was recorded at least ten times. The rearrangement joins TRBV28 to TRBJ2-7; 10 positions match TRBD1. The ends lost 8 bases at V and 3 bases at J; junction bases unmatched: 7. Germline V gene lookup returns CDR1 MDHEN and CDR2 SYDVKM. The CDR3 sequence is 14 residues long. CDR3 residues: CASLRTGGIYEQYF. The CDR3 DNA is TGTGCCAGCCTTCGGACAGGGGGTATCTACGAGCAGTACTTC.

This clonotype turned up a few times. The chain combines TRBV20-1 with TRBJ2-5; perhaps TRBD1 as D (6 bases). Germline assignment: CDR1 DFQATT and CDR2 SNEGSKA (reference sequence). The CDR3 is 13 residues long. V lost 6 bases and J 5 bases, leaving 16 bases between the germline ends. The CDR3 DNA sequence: TGCAGTGCCCCCTGGGGGCATAAGGAGACCCAGTACTTC. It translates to CSAPWGHKETQYF.

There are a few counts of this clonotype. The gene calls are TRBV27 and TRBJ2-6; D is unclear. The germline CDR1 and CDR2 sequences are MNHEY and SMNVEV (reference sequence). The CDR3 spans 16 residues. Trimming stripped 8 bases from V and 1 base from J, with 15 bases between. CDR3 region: CASQPLRGSGANVLTF. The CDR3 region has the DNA TGTGCCAGCCAACCCCTTCGAGGTTCTGGGGCCAACGTCCTGACTTTC. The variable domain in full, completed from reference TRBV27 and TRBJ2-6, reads EAQVTQNPRYLITVTGKKLTVTCSQNMNHEYMSWYRQDPGLGLRQIYYSMNVEVTDKGDVPEGYKVSRKEKRNFPLILESPSPNQTSLYFCASQPLRGSGANVLTFGAGSRLTVL.

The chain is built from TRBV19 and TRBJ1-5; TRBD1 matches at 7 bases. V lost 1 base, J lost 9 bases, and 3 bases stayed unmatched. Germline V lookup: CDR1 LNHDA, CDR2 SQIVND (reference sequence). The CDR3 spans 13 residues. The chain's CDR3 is CASSIAGGSPQHF. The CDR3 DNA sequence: TGTGCCAGTAGTATAGCAGGGGGGTCGCCCCAGCATTTT.

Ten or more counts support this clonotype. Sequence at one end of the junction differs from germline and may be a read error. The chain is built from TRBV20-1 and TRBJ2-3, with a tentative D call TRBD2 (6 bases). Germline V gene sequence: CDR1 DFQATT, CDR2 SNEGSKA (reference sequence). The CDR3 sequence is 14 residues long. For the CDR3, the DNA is TGCAGTGCTCGAGACGGGAGATTCACAGATACGCAGTATTTT. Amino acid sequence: CSARDGRFTDTQYF.

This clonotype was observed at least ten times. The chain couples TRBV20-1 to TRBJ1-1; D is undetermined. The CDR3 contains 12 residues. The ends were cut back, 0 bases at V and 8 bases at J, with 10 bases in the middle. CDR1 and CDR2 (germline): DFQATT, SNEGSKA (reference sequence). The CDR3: CSAREDTLEAFF. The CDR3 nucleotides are TGCAGTGCTAGAGAAGATACGCTGGAAGCTTTCTTT.

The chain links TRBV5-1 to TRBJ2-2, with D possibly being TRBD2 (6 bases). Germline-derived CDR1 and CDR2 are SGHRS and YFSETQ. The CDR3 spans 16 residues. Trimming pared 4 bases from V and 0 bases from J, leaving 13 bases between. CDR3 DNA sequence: TGCGCCAGCAGCAATCTAGCGAGCGCGAACACCGGGGAGCTGTTTTTT. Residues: CASSNLASANTGELFF.

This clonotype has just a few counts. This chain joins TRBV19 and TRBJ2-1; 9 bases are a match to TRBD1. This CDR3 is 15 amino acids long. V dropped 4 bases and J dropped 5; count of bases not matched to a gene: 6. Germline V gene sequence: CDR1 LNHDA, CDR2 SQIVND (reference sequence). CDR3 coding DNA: TGTGCCAGTAGTAAAGGGGACAGGGATGACAATGAGCAGTTCTTC. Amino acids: CASSKGDRDDNEQFF.

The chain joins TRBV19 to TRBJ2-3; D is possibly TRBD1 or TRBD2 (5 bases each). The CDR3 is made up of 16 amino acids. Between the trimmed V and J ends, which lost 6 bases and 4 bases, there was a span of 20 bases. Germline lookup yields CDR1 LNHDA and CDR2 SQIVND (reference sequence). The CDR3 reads CASSAGAGGRSDTQYF. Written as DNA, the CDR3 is TGTGCCAGTAGCGCCGGGGCGGGTGGACGGTCAGATACGCAGTATTTT.

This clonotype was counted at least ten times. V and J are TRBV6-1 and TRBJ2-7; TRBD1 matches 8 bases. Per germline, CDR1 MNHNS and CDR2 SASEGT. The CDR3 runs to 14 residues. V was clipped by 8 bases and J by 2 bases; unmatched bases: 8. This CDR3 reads CASQLDRGPYEQYF. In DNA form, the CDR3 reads TGTGCCAGCCAACTCGACAGGGGCCCCTACGAGCAGTACTTC.

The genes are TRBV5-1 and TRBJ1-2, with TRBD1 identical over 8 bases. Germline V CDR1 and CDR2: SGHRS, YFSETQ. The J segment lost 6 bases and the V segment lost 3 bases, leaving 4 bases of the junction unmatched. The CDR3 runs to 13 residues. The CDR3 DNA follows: TGCGCCAGCAGCTGGAAGGACAGGGATGGCTACACCTTC. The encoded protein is CASSWKDRDGYTF.

The CDR3 DNA sequence: TGTGCCAGCAGTTTACCCGGGACAAATTCCTACGAGCAGTACTTC. It codes for CASSLPGTNSYEQYF. The chain recombines TRBV28 with TRBJ2-7, with D possibly being TRBD1 (6 bases). The CDR3 spans 15 residues. Trimming removed 2 bases from V and 1 base from J, with 12 bases in between. The germline V gene has CDR1 MDHEN and CDR2 SYDVKM.

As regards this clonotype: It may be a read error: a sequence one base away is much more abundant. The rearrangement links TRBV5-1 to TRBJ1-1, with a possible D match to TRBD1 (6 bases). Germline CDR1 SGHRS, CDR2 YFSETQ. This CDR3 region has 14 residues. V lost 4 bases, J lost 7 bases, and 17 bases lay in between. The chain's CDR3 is CASSRTVLSIEAFF. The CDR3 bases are TGCGCCAGCAGCAGGACAGTATTGAGCATTGAAGCTTTCTTT. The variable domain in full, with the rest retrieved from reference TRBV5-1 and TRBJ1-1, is KAGVTQTPRYLIKTRGQQVTLSCSPISGHRSVSWYQQTPGQGLQFLFEYFSETQRNKGNFPGRFSGRQFSNSRSEMNVSTLELGDSALYLCASSRTVLSIEAFFGQGTRLTVV.

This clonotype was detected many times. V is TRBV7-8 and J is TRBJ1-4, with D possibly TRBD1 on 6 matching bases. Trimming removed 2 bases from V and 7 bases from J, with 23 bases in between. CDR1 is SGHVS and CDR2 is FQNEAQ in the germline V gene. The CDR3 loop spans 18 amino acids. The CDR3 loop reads CASSLRDPRRTRGEKLFF. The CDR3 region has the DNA TGTGCCAGCAGCTTAAGGGACCCCCGACGGACCAGGGGTGAAAAACTGTTTTTT. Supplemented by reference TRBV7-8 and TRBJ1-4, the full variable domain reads GAGVSQSPRYKVAKRGQDVALRCDPISGHVSLFWYQQALGQGPEFLTYFQNEAQLDKSGLPSDRFFAERPEGSVSTLKIQRTQQEDSAVYLCASSLRDPRRTRGEKLFFGSGTQLSVL.

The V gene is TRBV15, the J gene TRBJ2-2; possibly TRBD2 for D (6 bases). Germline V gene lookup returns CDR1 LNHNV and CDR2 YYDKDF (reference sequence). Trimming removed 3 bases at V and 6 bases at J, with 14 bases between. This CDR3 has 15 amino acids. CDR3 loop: CATSSVVTSPGELFF. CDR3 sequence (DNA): TGTGCCACCAGCAGTGTGGTGACTAGTCCCGGGGAGCTGTTTTTT.

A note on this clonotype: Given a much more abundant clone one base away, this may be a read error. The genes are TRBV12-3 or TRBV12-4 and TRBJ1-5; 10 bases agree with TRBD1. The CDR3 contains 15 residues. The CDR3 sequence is CAGSGGQGFNQPQHF. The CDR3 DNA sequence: TGTGCCGGCAGTGGGGGACAGGGGTTCAATCAGCCCCAGCATTTT.

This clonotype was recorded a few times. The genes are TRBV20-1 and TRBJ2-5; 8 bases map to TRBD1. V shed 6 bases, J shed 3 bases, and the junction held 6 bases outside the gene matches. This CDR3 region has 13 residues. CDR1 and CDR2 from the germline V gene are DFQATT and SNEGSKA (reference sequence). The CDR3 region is CSADQDREETQYF. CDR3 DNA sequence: TGCAGTGCCGACCAGGACAGGGAAGAGACCCAGTACTTC.

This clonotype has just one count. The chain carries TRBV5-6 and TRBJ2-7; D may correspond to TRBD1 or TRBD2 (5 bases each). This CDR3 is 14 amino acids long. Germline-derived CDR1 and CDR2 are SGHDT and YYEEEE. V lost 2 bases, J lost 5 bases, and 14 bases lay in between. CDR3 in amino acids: CASSFLRQGDEQYF. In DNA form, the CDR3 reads TGTGCCAGCAGCTTTTTGCGGCAGGGAGACGAGCAGTACTTC.

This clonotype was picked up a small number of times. The CDR3 nucleotides read TGCAGTGTTTACCCTCTAGCGGGATGGGAGACCCAGTACTTC. Protein: CSVYPLAGWETQYF. The chain uses TRBV20-1 and TRBJ2-5, with 9 bases identical to TRBD2. Germline assignment: CDR1 DFQATT and CDR2 SNEGSKA (reference sequence). Unmatched junction bases numbered 11, after V lost 7 bases and J lost 5 bases. The CDR3 length is 14 residues.

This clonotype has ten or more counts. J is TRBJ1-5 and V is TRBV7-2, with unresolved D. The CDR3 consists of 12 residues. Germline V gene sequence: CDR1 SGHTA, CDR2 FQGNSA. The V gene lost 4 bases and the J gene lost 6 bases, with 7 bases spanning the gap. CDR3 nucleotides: TGTGCCAGCAGCTACCAGACTCAGCCCCAGCATTTT. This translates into CASSYQTQPQHF.

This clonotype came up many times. The chain's CDR3 is CASSTTRTGIPNEQFF. CDR3 DNA: TGTGCCAGCAGTACCACTCGGACAGGCATCCCCAATGAGCAGTTCTTC. This chain connects TRBV6-2 or TRBV6-3 to TRBJ2-1; 7 nucleotides align to TRBD1. The CDR3 runs to 16 residues. The trim removed 5 bases at V and 6 bases at J, leaving 13 bases unmatched. CDR1 is MNHEY and CDR2 is SVGEGT in the germline V gene.

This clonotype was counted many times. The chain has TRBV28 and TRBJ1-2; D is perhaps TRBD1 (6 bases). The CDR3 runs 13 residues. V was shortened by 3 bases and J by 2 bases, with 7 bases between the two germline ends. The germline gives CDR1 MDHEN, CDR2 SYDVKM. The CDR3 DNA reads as TGTGCCAGCAGTTTTAGGGGGAACTATGGCTACACCTTC. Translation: CASSFRGNYGYTF.

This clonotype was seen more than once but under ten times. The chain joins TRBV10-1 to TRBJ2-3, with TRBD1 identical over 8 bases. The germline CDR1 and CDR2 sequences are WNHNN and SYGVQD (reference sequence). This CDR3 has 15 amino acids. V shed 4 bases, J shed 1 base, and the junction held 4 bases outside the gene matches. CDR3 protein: CASSAGQGGTDTQYF. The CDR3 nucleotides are TGCGCCAGCAGTGCTGGACAGGGAGGCACAGATACGCAGTATTTT.

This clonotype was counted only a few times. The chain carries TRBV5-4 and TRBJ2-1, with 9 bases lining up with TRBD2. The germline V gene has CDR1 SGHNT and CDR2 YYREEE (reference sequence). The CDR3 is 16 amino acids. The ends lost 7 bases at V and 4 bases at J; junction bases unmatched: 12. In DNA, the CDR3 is TGTGCCAGCTCGTCAAGAACGACTAGCGGATACAATGAGCAGTTCTTC. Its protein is CASSSRTTSGYNEQFF.

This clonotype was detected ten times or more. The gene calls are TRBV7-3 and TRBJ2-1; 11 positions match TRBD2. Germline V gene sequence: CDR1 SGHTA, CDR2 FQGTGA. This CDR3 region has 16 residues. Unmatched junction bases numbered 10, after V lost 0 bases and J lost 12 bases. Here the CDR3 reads CASSLTGLAGGSPQFF. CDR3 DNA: TGTGCCAGCAGCTTAACCGGATTAGCGGGAGGGTCCCCGCAGTTCTTC.

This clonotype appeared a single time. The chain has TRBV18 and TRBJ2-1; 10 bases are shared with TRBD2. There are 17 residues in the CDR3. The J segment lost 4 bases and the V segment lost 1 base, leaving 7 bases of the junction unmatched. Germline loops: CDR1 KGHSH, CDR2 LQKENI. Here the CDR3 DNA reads TGTGCCAGCTCACCACTAGCGGGAGGCTTACAATACAATGAGCAGTTCTTC. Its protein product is CASSPLAGGLQYNEQFF. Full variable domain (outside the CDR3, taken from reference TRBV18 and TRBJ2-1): NAGVMQNPRHLVRRRGQEARLRCSPMKGHSHVYWYRQLPEEGLKFMVYLQKENIIDESGMPKERFSAEFPKEGPSILRIQQVVRGDSAAYFCASSPLAGGLQYNEQFFGPGTRLTVL.

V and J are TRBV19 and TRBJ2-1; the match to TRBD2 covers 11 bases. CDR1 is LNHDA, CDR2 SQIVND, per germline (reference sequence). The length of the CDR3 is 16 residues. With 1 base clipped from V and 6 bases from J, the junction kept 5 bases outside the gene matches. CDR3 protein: CASSIGTSGRGNEQFF. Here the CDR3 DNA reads TGTGCCAGTAGTATAGGTACTAGCGGGAGAGGCAATGAGCAGTTCTTC. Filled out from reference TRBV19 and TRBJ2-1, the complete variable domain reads DGGITQSPKYLFRKEGQNVTLSCEQNLNHDAMYWYRQDPGQGLRLIYYSQIVNDFQKGDIAEGYSVSREKKESFPLTVTSAQKNPTAFYLCASSIGTSGRGNEQFFGPGTRLTVL.

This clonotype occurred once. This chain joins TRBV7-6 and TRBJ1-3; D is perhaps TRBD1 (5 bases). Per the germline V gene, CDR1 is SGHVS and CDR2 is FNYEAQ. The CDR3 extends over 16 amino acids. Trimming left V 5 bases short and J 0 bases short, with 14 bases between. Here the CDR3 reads CASSEPLRGSGNTIYF. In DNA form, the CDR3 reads TGTGCCAGCAGCGAACCGCTAAGGGGCTCTGGAAACACCATATATTTT.